This T cell receptor beta chain came from a study of T cell responses to AZD1222 COVID-19 vaccine (dated by TCRdb to the early 2020s). For the study in its entirety: A total of more than 230 trial participants underwent TCR sequencing, of whom some 210 received two doses of AZD1222 and roughly 25 received two doses of the MenACWY control vaccine. Enrollment into the trials was organized by age into subgroups of 18-55, 56-69 and 70-plus years, and those subgroups contained roughly 140, 27 and 60 TCR-sequenced participants, respectively. Overall study results and their limits: Conclusions about previously exposed vaccinees were limited because only a handful of AZD1222 recipients were SARS-CoV-2 seropositive at baseline. In the small 56-69-year group, the increase in depth fell short of significance, most likely because of low power. Reportedly, almost half of the unique spike-specific TCRs recognized epitopes lying outside the regions that are mutated in the B.1.351 and B.1.1.7 variants. Participants were mostly white British and included more females than males, and it was suggested by the authors that clonal diversity may have been underestimated. Because no day 14 peak-response samples were available, repertoires were characterized only after the peak T cell response. After two AZD1222 doses, both the breadth and the depth of spike-specific TCRs were significantly higher than at day 0 and than in MenACWY recipients. The vaccine-associated CD4 TCRs covered the entire spike protein, and the dominant responses fell in regions 160-218 and 743-854.

The intended sense of this specimen's time point label: about 28 days (+/-7) after the second vaccine dose. AZD1222 recipients whose second dose came at about 4 weeks and those whose second dose came at about 12 weeks were combined into one group, since spike-specific TCR depth and breadth did not differ between the two schedules. Samples from vaccinated people were obtained from the UK trials COV001 and COV002, which included a single-blind randomized controlled phase 2/3 trial of AZD1222 (ChAdOx1 nCoV-19) in healthy adults. For TCRbeta chain sequencing, PBMC samples were collected from trial participants at day 0 and at day 28 after the second dose. V loses 8 bases of germline sequence and J loses 4 bases, and the interval between the two ends is 17 bases. CDR1 LGHDT and CDR2 YNNKEL are derived from the germline V gene (reference sequence). The CDR3 goes from the cysteine to the phenylalanine over 14 residues. The CDR3 DNA has 42 bases and is translated from base 1.

This clone has just a few counts. No cognate antigen has been identified for it. Base qualities are missing; no much larger clone stands one base away. The CDR3 regions of human TCRbeta chains were analyzed by immunosequencing. In the paper's pipeline: Repertoire TCRs were matched against a reference library of SARS-CoV-2-specific TCRs generated with the MIRA antigen-specificity platform. Breadth was defined as the fraction of unique TCRs that were SARS-CoV-2-associated. Depth was defined as the fraction of total T cells that were SARS-CoV-2-associated. Using the MIRA data, each spike-specific TCR was mapped to the spike region that the TCR reacts to and placed in a CD4 or CD8 class. Log10-transformed breadth and depth values were compared by one-way ANOVA with Sidak's multiple comparisons tests. Here the immuneACCESS table is served through TCRdb, limited to in-frame sequences with V and J called. Missing clones are a known gap in these copies; in checked studies unresolved V genes cover under half, and the rest lacks a known reason. The D gene and trimming were derived from the DNA, and the V and J assignments and clone size from that table. Counted in this sample were 150,000 or so clones; 90% of them appeared once. The ten biggest clones cover around 6.3% of the sample.

This TCR was recovered from an adult who received the AZD1222 COVID-19 vaccine. The V and J segments used are TRBV3-1 (or the pseudogene TRBV3-2) and TRBJ2-5; the D gene is perhaps TRBD2, on 5 matching bases. Sequenced material: peripheral blood, taken 28 days after the second AZD1222 dose. The nucleotide sequence is given as TGTGCCAGCGAAGGCGGGCTAGCCTTAGAGACCCAGTACTTC. It translates to CASEGGLALETQYF.